Each of the 25 T cell receptor beta chains below was sequenced from the same sample in a study of blood T cell repertoires in COVID-19. Clones were read by immunoSEQ multiplex PCR, and TCRdb kept only the in-frame ones, dropping some. The sample yields 30,000 to 40,000 clones, approximately 85% seen once. Sequenced: peripheral blood. These receptors all stem from a man aged 55 to 70 with active or convalescent COVID-19.

V and J are TRBV7-2 and TRBJ1-1; the D gene is possibly TRBD1 (5 bases). CDR3 length: 15 amino acids. Germline values: CDR1 SGHTA, CDR2 FQGNSA. The ends were cut back, 1 base at V and 6 bases at J, with 15 bases in the middle. CDR3 amino acids: CASSLVHGAEAEAFF. Here the CDR3 DNA reads TGTGCCAGCAGCTTAGTGCATGGGGCTGAGGCTGAAGCTTTCTTT. The full variable domain, its missing parts supplied by reference TRBV7-2 and TRBJ1-1, is GAGVSQSPSNKVTEKGKDVELRCDPISGHTALYWYRQSLGQGLEFLIYFQGNSAPDKSGLPSDRFSAERTGGSVSTLTIQRTQQEDSAVYLCASSLVHGAEAEAFFGQGTRLTVV.

The V gene is TRBV6-1, the J gene TRBJ2-5; TRBD1 matches at 7 bases. V shed 2 bases and J 5 bases; nucleotides not matched to a gene: 8. CDR1 and CDR2 (germline): MNHNS, SASEGT. This CDR3 has 15 residues. The CDR3 here is CASSELAGGKETQYF. The CDR3 DNA follows: TGTGCCAGCAGTGAACTGGCAGGGGGTAAGGAGACCCAGTACTTC.

CDR3 bases: TGTGCCAGCAGTGGCCGGGACAACTCCTACAATGAGCAGTTCTTC. Amino acid sequence: CASSGRDNSYNEQFF. This sequence joins TRBV25-1 and TRBJ2-1, with a tentative D call TRBD1 (6 bases). Trimming left V 4 bases short and J 0 bases short, with 10 bases between. Germline-derived CDR1 and CDR2 are MGHDK and SYGVNS. The CDR3 covers 15 residues.

The rearrangement links TRBV24-1 to TRBJ2-5; 10 bases fit TRBD1. The CDR3 length is 13 residues. V was pared by 9 bases and J by 4 bases, with 4 bases of the junction left unmatched. Germline CDR1 KGHDR, CDR2 SFDVKD. The CDR3 spells CATGGTGAETQYF. The CDR3 nucleotides read TGTGCCACCGGGGGGACAGGGGCAGAGACCCAGTACTTC.

This clone showed up just once. This rearrangement joins TRBV5-6 to TRBJ2-3; TRBD1 might be the D (6 bases). Trimming removed 5 bases at V and 15 bases at J, with 19 bases between. The germline V gene has CDR1 SGHDT and CDR2 YYEEEE. The CDR3 spans 12 residues. CDR3: CASSLDRSHPYF. The CDR3 DNA follows: TGTGCCAGCAGTTTAGACAGGTCTCATCCTTATTTT.

This chain joins TRBV12-2 and TRBJ2-7; the table's D gene call, TRBD1, was not cross checked with the DNA. TRBV12-2 constitutes a pseudogene. This CDR3 spans 17 amino acids. The CDR3 sequence: CASRLVSGTGCSYEQYV. CDR3 bases: TGTGCAAGTCGCTTAGTGTCCGGGACAGGGTGCTCCTACGAGCAGTACGTC.

The rearrangement links TRBV10-1 to TRBJ2-7, with no clear D. The CDR3 runs 14 residues. V gave up 9 bases and J gave up 3 bases, with 18 bases separating them. CDR1 and CDR2 from the germline V gene are WNHNN and SYGVQD (reference sequence). The CDR3 DNA sequence: TGCGCCAGTCATGTCGGGTCATCCGTCTACGAGCAGTACGTC. Its translation: CASHVGSSVYEQYV.

V is TRBV11-3 and J is TRBJ2-1, with 7 bases lining up with TRBD2. CDR1 and CDR2 (germline): SGHNT, YENEEA. V was clipped by 1 base and J by 5 bases; unmatched bases: 8. The CDR3 has 16 residues. The CDR3 coding sequence is TGTGCCAGCAGCTTAGGCTCGGCGGGAGCGAACAATGAGCAGTTCTTC. Amino acid sequence: CASSLGSAGANNEQFF. Filled out from reference TRBV11-3 and TRBJ2-1, the complete variable domain reads EAGVVQSPRYKIIEKKQPVAFWCNPISGHNTLYWYLQNLGQGPELLIRYENEEAVDDSQLPKDRFSAERLKGVDSTLKIQPAELGDSAVYLCASSLGSAGANNEQFFGPGTRLTVL.

With respect to this clone: Other DNA sequences of this sample code for an identical CDR3. V gene TRBV11-2 combines with J gene TRBJ2-3; D is perhaps TRBD2 (5 bases). CDR3 length equals 12 residues. CDR1 and CDR2 from the germline V gene are SGHAT and FQNNGV. Trimming removed 5 bases from V and 6 bases from J, with 9 bases in between. The chain's CDR3 is CASSPSGDTQYF. CDR3 in DNA: TGTGCCAGCAGCCCCTCGGGGGATACGCAGTATTTT.

The chain carries TRBV19 and TRBJ1-2; D remains ambiguous. The germline V gene encodes CDR1 LNHDA and CDR2 SQIVND (reference sequence). V was clipped by 3 bases and J by 1 base, with 12 bases between them. CDR3 length: 15 residues. The DNA for the CDR3 is TGTGCCAGTAGTATTCCGCTCAGTCGTAACTATGGCTACACCTTC. Translated: CASSIPLSRNYGYTF.

This rearrangement joins TRBV2 to TRBJ1-4; 7 nucleotides match TRBD1. V was pared by 3 bases and J by 7 bases, with 5 bases of the junction left unmatched. The CDR3 is 14 residues long. Germline loops: CDR1 SNHLY, CDR2 FYNNEI. The CDR3 loop reads CASSEDRIFEKLFF. The CDR3 region has the DNA TGTGCCAGCAGTGAGGACAGGATTTTTGAAAAACTGTTTTTT.

The table lists this clone with a count of one. The chain joins TRBV2 to TRBJ1-1; D is perhaps TRBD1 (6 bases). The germline V gene has CDR1 SNHLY and CDR2 FYNNEI. The V gene lost 2 bases and the J gene lost 7 bases, with 14 bases spanning the gap. The CDR3 covers 14 residues. The CDR3 DNA reads TGTGCCAGCAGTGAACGGCAGGGGACTATTGAAGCTTTCTTT. This gives the protein CASSERQGTIEAFF.

Only one count was recorded for this clone. The gene calls are TRBV29-1 and TRBJ1-1; D possibly corresponds to TRBD1 (5 bases). This CDR3 is built from 13 residues. CDR1 is SQVTM, CDR2 ANQGSEA, per germline. Deletions cut 1 base from V and 11 bases from J, with 17 bases between. Here the CDR3 reads CSVEGSGTKDAFF. The CDR3 region has the DNA TGCAGCGTTGAAGGCTCGGGGACTAAGGATGCTTTCTTT.

The rearrangement links TRBV19 to TRBJ1-1; the match to TRBD1 covers 8 bases. Germline lookup yields CDR1 LNHDA and CDR2 SQIVND (reference sequence). The CDR3 has 14 residues. Trimming removed 6 bases from V and 5 bases from J; junction bases left unmatched: 8. The CDR3 sequence is CASRTTGGGTEAFF. DNA for the CDR3: TGTGCCAGTAGGACCACAGGGGGAGGGACTGAAGCTTTCTTT.

This chain links TRBV28 with TRBJ2-7, with D hard to call. The V gene lost 2 bases and the J gene lost 0 bases, with 8 bases spanning the gap. This CDR3 comprises 14 residues. The germline V gene encodes CDR1 MDHEN and CDR2 SYDVKM. As DNA, the CDR3 is TGTGCCAGCAGTTTACAGGAAAGCTCCTACGAGCAGTACGTC. Its protein is CASSLQESSYEQYV.

This sequence joins TRBV7-2 and TRBJ1-1; 7 bases map to TRBD1. V was clipped by 3 bases and J by 1 base; unmatched bases: 2. The CDR3 consists of 14 residues. CDR1 is SGHTA, CDR2 FQGNSA, per germline. For the CDR3, the DNA is TGTGCCAGCAGCTTGAGGACAGGGAACACTGAAGCTTTCTTT. Translating gives CASSLRTGNTEAFF.

V and J are TRBV5-1 and TRBJ2-3; 12 bases agree with TRBD2. V was clipped by 0 bases and J by 4 bases; unmatched bases: 12. From germline, CDR1 is SGHRS and CDR2 YFSETQ. This CDR3 is built from 19 residues. CDR3 loop: CASSLAAHSSGRASDTQYF. CDR3 DNA: TGCGCCAGCAGCTTGGCAGCCCATTCTAGCGGGAGGGCCTCAGATACGCAGTATTTT.

The chain has TRBV10-2 and TRBJ2-7; perhaps TRBD1 as D (6 bases). The V and J ends lost 3 bases and 3 bases respectively, with 12 bases between them. The germline gives CDR1 WSHSY, CDR2 SAAADI. The CDR3 sequence is 14 residues long. In nucleotides, the CDR3 is TGCGCCAGCAGTGACGGTTTAGGGGGCTACGAGCAGTACGTC. Residues: CASSDGLGGYEQYV.

This chain's CDR3 is CASAGSYGYTF. CDR3 DNA: TGTGCCAGTGCAGGTTCCTATGGCTACACCTTC. This chain uses TRBV6-5 with TRBJ1-2; D is uncertain. Looked up from germline, CDR1 is MNHEY and CDR2 is SVGAGI. This CDR3 region has 11 residues. Deletions cut 9 bases from V and 4 bases from J, with 9 bases between.

The chain recombines TRBV29-1 with TRBJ2-7, with 11 bases aligning to TRBD2. The CDR3 is 16 amino acids. Germline trimming cut 7 bases from V and 6 bases from J; bases unmatched to any gene: 17. Germline CDR1 reads SQVTM; CDR2 reads ANQGSEA. The CDR3 protein is CSDEEGKGLAGGEQYV. The CDR3 nucleotides are TGCAGCGATGAGGAGGGGAAGGGGCTAGCGGGAGGCGAGCAGTACGTC.

This sequence joins TRBV7-8 and TRBJ1-1; 7 nucleotides agree with TRBD1. CDR1 and CDR2 (germline): SGHVS, FQNEAQ. The CDR3 spans 14 residues. Trimming at V came to 5 bases and at J to 1 base, leaving 4 bases not matched to a gene. The CDR3 spells CASSTRTGNTEAFF. The CDR3 DNA is TGTGCCAGCAGCACCCGGACAGGGAACACTGAAGCTTTCTTT. The variable domain in full, completed from reference TRBV7-8 and TRBJ1-1, reads GAGVSQSPRYKVAKRGQDVALRCDPISGHVSLFWYQQALGQGPEFLTYFQNEAQLDKSGLPSDRFFAERPEGSVSTLKIQRTQQEDSAVYLCASSTRTGNTEAFFGQGTRLTVV.

The chain links TRBV24-1 to TRBJ1-4; perhaps TRBD1 as D (5 bases). This CDR3 has 15 amino acids. V lost 3 bases and J lost 7, with 14 bases in between. CDR1 KGHDR and CDR2 SFDVKD come from the germline V gene. CDR3 bases: TGTGCCACCAGTGATCCTCGGGGGTCCGGTGAAAAACTGTTTTTT. Its translation is CATSDPRGSGEKLFF.

The genes are TRBV7-2 and TRBJ2-1; D might be TRBD1 (5 bases). The V gene's germline CDR1 is SGHTA and CDR2 FQGNSA. V was cut by 5 bases and J by 4 bases, with 9 bases left in between. The CDR3 length is 13 residues. The CDR3 loop reads CASSRDRYNEQFF. The CDR3 nucleotides read TGTGCCAGCAGCCGTGACAGATACAATGAGCAGTTCTTC. Together with reference TRBV7-2 and TRBJ2-1, the CDR3 gives the full variable domain: GAGVSQSPSNKVTEKGKDVELRCDPISGHTALYWYRQSLGQGLEFLIYFQGNSAPDKSGLPSDRFSAERTGGSVSTLTIQRTQQEDSAVYLCASSRDRYNEQFFGPGTRLTVL.

V usage is TRBV6-5 and J usage is TRBJ1-1; 7 bases agree with TRBD1. The CDR3 has 14 amino acids. Germline loops: CDR1 MNHEY, CDR2 SVGAGI. V lost 8 bases, J lost 7 bases, and 13 bases stayed unmatched. The CDR3 DNA sequence: TGTGCCAGCTTTTTCGCAGGGGGAATAGGTGAAGCTTTCTTT. This sequence encodes CASFFAGGIGEAFF.

This rearrangement joins TRBV7-2 to TRBJ1-6; possible D gene TRBD1, 6 bases. The CDR3 loop spans 14 amino acids. V was pared by 6 bases and J by 7 bases, with 13 bases between. The germline CDR1 and CDR2 sequences are SGHTA and FQGNSA. The CDR3 DNA sequence: TGTGCCAGCAGAAAGCAGGGGTGGAATTCACCCCTCCACTTT. Translation gives CASRKQGWNSPLHF.